This T cell receptor beta chain is from a study of blood T cell repertoires in COVID-19. As for the study in general: Sample material is recorded as cDNA or gDNA derived from T cells, B-cell-depleted T cells, or PBMCs.

Only in-frame clones appear in the TCRdb table, and some are missing; sequencing was by immunoSEQ multiplex PCR. The table shows about 480,000 clones, with 85% to 90% occurring only once. Looked up from germline, CDR1 is ENHRY and CDR2 is SYGVKD. This CDR3 comprises 15 residues. Trimming left V 0 bases short and J 2 bases short, with 10 bases between. This clone was detected a few times. Sequencing was carried out using peripheral blood. The source is a woman aged 45-65 years with COVID-19, enrolled during active disease. The J gene is TRBJ1-2, the V gene TRBV10-3, with a possible D match to TRBD1 (5 bases). DNA of the CDR3: TGTGCCATCAGTGAGTCGCCAGACAGAAACTATGGCTACACCTTC. The encoded protein is CAISESPDRNYGYTF.